Sequencing of this TCR beta chain was carried out in a study of immune cell composition in non-small cell lung cancer. Study-wide results and limits: Roughly 80% of squamous and under 35% of adenocarcinoma cases had tumour-associated clones >0.5%. No significant correlation existed between pack-years smoked and tumour clonality.

Data came from immunoSEQ multiplex PCR; TCRdb stores just in-frame clones and leaves some out. Of around 7,000 clones detected, 70% to 90% appear once; the ten largest clones hold 12%. CDR1 is LGHNA and CDR2 is YSLEER in the germline V gene. This CDR3 is 19 amino acids long. V lost 0 bases, J lost 4 bases, and 22 bases lay in between. Normal lung sampling was at least 3 cm from the tumour, as distant as possible. As concerns this clone: The antigen remains unidentified.

The sequenced sample consisted of non-adjacent lung tissue. The gene calls are TRBV4-3 and TRBJ2-1; D is possibly TRBD1 or TRBD2 (6 bases each). This TCR came from a human donor with non-small cell lung cancer. CDR3 DNA: TGCGCCAGCAGCCAAGATCATCCCCCCGGAGGGGGTCGGTACAATGAGCAGTTCTTC. Translating gives CASSQDHPPGGGRYNEQFF.